A selection of T cell receptor beta chains follows, all from one sample in a study of blood T cell repertoires in COVID-19. Generated by immunoSEQ multiplex PCR, the TCRdb table keeps only in-frame clones and is missing some. Of about 250,000 clones listed, about nine tenths were seen once; the top ten hold 0.94%. The sequencing input was peripheral blood. The receptors come from a woman in her thirties or forties who had recovered from COVID-19. Both conserved end residues are part of each CDR3. The D gene is left open where the match is weak. Only some rows state a clone size, as once, few, many or a class for expanded clones.

d_call: .
clone_size: .
j_call: TRBJ1-1
v_call: TRBV10-3
cdr3_aa: CAISGEVNTEAFF
cdr3_nt: TGTGCCATCAGTGGAGAGGTGAACACTGAAGCTTTCTTT

d_call: TRBD1
clone_size: once
j_call: TRBJ2-5
v_call: TRBV11-3
cdr3_aa: CASSLGDSQETQYF
cdr3_nt: TGTGCCAGCAGCTTAGGGGACAGCCAAGAGACCCAGTACTTC

d_call: TRBD1
clone_size: .
j_call: TRBJ1-2
v_call: TRBV4-1
cdr3_aa: CASSQADRNLYGYTF
cdr3_nt: TGCGCCAGCAGCCAGGCGGACAGGAACCTATATGGCTACACCTTC

d_call: TRBD1
clone_size: .
j_call: TRBJ1-2
v_call: TRBV9
cdr3_aa: CASSPRSVGQGGDGYTF
cdr3_nt: TGTGCCAGCAGCCCCCGAAGCGTGGGTCAGGGGGGTGATGGCTACACCTTC

d_call: .
clone_size: .
j_call: TRBJ2-4
v_call: TRBV21-1
cdr3_aa: CASSKALTSGGGPGNIQYF
cdr3_nt: TGTGCCAGCAGCAAAGCGCTGACTAGCGGGGGCGGGCCAGGAAACATTCAGTACTTC

d_call: .
clone_size: .
j_call: TRBJ2-7
v_call: TRBV27
cdr3_aa: CASSPYPISGLHHYEQYF
cdr3_nt: TGTGCCAGCAGTCCATATCCGATCAGCGGCCTTCACCACTACGAGCAGTACTTC

d_call: TRBD2
clone_size: .
j_call: TRBJ2-1
v_call: TRBV3-1/TRBV3-2
cdr3_aa: CASSQDTPGFPGGEQFF
cdr3_nt: TGTGCCAGCAGCCAAGATACCCCGGGGTTCCCGGGGGGTGAGCAGTTCTTC

d_call: .
clone_size: .
j_call: TRBJ2-3
v_call: TRBV3-1/TRBV3-2
cdr3_aa: CASSQVAGSTDTQYF
cdr3_nt: TGTGCCAGCAGCCAAGTCGCGGGGAGCACAGATACGCAGTATTTT

d_call: .
clone_size: .
j_call: TRBJ1-5
v_call: TRBV19
cdr3_aa: CASSIRDQPQHF
cdr3_nt: TGTGCCAGTAGTATCCGAGATCAGCCCCAGCATTTT

d_call: .
clone_size: .
j_call: TRBJ1-2
v_call: TRBV20-1
cdr3_aa: CSAAGEGGYTF
cdr3_nt: TGCAGTGCTGCAGGGGAAGGGGGCTACACCTTC

d_call: TRBD1
clone_size: once
j_call: TRBJ1-1
v_call: TRBV6-4
cdr3_aa: CASSPRGNSLEAFF
cdr3_nt: TGTGCCAGCAGCCCCAGGGGGAATTCCCTTGAAGCTTTCTTT

d_call: TRBD1
clone_size: .
j_call: TRBJ2-7
v_call: TRBV14
cdr3_aa: CASSQGQGAGYEQYF
cdr3_nt: TGTGCCAGCAGCCAAGGACAGGGTGCAGGGTACGAGCAGTACTTC

d_call: .
clone_size: .
j_call: TRBJ2-3
v_call: TRBV18
cdr3_aa: CASSPPSSDTQYF
cdr3_nt: TGTGCCAGCTCACCACCGTCGTCAGATACGCAGTATTTT

d_call: TRBD2
clone_size: .
j_call: TRBJ2-5
v_call: TRBV19
cdr3_aa: CASSPNRDYISETQYF
cdr3_nt: TGTGCCAGTAGTCCTAACCGGGACTACATTAGCGAGACCCAGTACTTC

d_call: .
clone_size: .
j_call: TRBJ2-2
v_call: TRBV5-4
cdr3_aa: CASSLGAQNTGELFF
cdr3_nt: TGTGCCAGCAGCTTGGGGGCGCAGAACACCGGGGAGCTGTTTTTT

d_call: .
clone_size: .
j_call: TRBJ2-5
v_call: TRBV19
cdr3_aa: CASSIGGTQYF
cdr3_nt: TGTGCCAGTAGTATAGGAGGGACCCAGTACTTC

d_call: .
clone_size: .
j_call: TRBJ2-7
v_call: TRBV3-1/TRBV3-2
cdr3_aa: CASSQDPYSYEQYF
cdr3_nt: TGTGCCAGCAGCCAAGACCCGTACTCCTACGAGCAGTACTTC